This T cell receptor (beta chain) was observed in a study of early T cells in non-severe SARS-CoV-2 infection. Study information: Chains were not paired, and sequencing was done on bulk RNA from unsorted whole blood.

Whole-study results and caveats: VDJdb matching favored anti-spike CD8 responses, missing private and CD4 specificities.

Unique molecular identifiers tagged individual cDNA molecules. TCRdb used MiXCR to reprocess the 5' RACE reads, holding one entry per CDR3 protein. The sample holds about 80,000 distinct CDR3 sequences, 9% to 10% seen once. Comment on this clonotype: Its antigen is not identified.

The CDR3 runs to 11 residues. Germline-derived CDR1 and CDR2 are MDHEN and SYDVKM. The V gene lost 3 bases and the J gene lost 8 bases, with 5 bases spanning the gap. This TCR was recovered from an adult who was a healthcare worker with PCR-confirmed SARS-CoV-2 infection or an uninfected control (not recorded which). The chain combines TRBV28 with TRBJ2-1, with D hard to call. Sequenced input: whole blood. Here the CDR3 reads CASSFSHEQFF. CDR3 nucleotide sequence: TGTGCCAGCAGTTTTTCCCATGAGCAGTTCTTC.